A selection of T cell receptor beta chains follows, all from one sample in a study of cytomegalovirus exposure and HLA in healthy donors. TCRdb's copy holds only in-frame clones and misses some; the assay was immunoSEQ multiplex PCR. This table holds roughly 43,000 clones, 90% to 95% found once. The material sequenced was PBMCs. These receptors were collected from a man aged 18 to 29 in good health and CMV-seronegative. CDR3s include the opening cysteine and the closing phenylalanine or tryptophan. A D gene is named only where the DNA matches it firmly. Expanded clones get a size class; other rows say once, few or many, or leave the size out.

d_call j_call v_call clone_size cdr3_nt cdr3_aa
. TRBJ1-2 TRBV7-2 once TGTACCAGCAGCTTAGGTCTGGCAGGGGAGGGCGGCTACACCTTC CTSSLGLAGEGGYTF
. TRBJ1-5 TRBV28 once TGTGCCAGCAGTATAGGGGGGGCGCGTGATCAGCCCCAGCATTTT CASSIGGARDQPQHF
TRBD1 TRBJ2-1 TRBV28 medium-sized TGTGCCAGCAGCTGGGGACAGGCCCTCAATGAGCAGTTCTTC CASSWGQALNEQFF
TRBD2 TRBJ2-7 TRBV4-2 once TGTGCCAGCAGCCAAGATCAGGCGGGGGGCCGGGAGGAGCAGTACTTC CASSQDQAGGREEQYF
. TRBJ2-3 TRBV6-4 . TGTGCCAGCAGTGCAGGAGAAGGGGACACAGATACGCAGTATTTT CASSAGEGDTDTQYF
. TRBJ1-1 TRBV29-1 . TGCAGCGTTGACAGGGGAGGGACTGAAGCTTTCTTT CSVDRGGTEAFF
. TRBJ1-1 TRBV19 . TGTGCCAGTAGCCACTGGGAGGTTTTGGGCACTGAAGCTTTCTTT CASSHWEVLGTEAFF
TRBD1 TRBJ1-3 TRBV4-2 . TGTGCCAGCAGCGGCACAGGGGCCGCGGGAAACACCATATATTTT CASSGTGAAGNTIYF
TRBD2 TRBJ2-1 TRBV27 . TGTGCCAGCAGTGCACTAGCGGGAGGTTACAATGAGCAGTTCTTC CASSALAGGYNEQFF
TRBD2 TRBJ2-1 TRBV6-5 . TGTGCCAGCAGGCCGTGGGCGGGAGTGCAGTTCTTC CASRPWAGVQFF
. TRBJ1-4 TRBV11-2 . TGTGCCAGCAGCTTCGGCGCCCAGGGCGGTGAAAAACTGTTTTTT CASSFGAQGGEKLFF
TRBD1 TRBJ2-7 TRBV5-4 once TGTGCCAGCAGCTGGGGGACAGGTCTCTACGAGCAGTACTTC CASSWGTGLYEQYF
. TRBJ2-7 TRBV11-2 . TGTGCCAGCAGCTTAGGATTAGGGGTCTCCTACGAGCAGTACTTC CASSLGLGVSYEQYF
TRBD2 TRBJ2-4 TRBV18 . TGTGCCAGCTCACCACTCGGACTAGCGGGAGCCAAAAACATTCAGTACTTC CASSPLGLAGAKNIQYF
. TRBJ1-4 TRBV18 . TGTGCCAGCTCACCAGAGAATGAAAAACTGTTTTTT CASSPENEKLFF
TRBD1 TRBJ1-1 TRBV4-1 few TGCGCCAGCAGCCTTTTGACAGGGGTGAACACTGAAGCTTTCTTT CASSLLTGVNTEAFF
. TRBJ2-2 TRBV2 . TGTGCCAGCAGCGAAGGGCCGACGAACACCGGGGAGCTGTTTTTT CASSEGPTNTGELFF
TRBD1 TRBJ1-5 TRBV7-2 . TGTGCCAGCAGCGAGACCGGGACAGGGAATCAGCCCCAGCATTTT CASSETGTGNQPQHF
. TRBJ1-5 TRBV6-1 . TGTGCCAGCAAAATCACACAGGGTAGCAATCAGCCCCAGCATTTT CASKITQGSNQPQHF
TRBD2 TRBJ2-1 TRBV7-6 . TGTGCCAGCAGCTTAGAACTAGCGGGGGGCCGAGAGTACAATGAGCAGTTCTTC CASSLELAGGREYNEQFF
TRBD1 TRBJ2-1 TRBV5-6 . TGTGCCAGCAGCGGGGGACAGGGAACAGAGCAGTTCTTC CASSGGQGTEQFF
. TRBJ1-4 TRBV4-3 . TGCGCCAGCAGCCAAGATAGGCGGGGGAGTGGTGAAAAACTGTTTTTT CASSQDRRGSGEKLFF
TRBD1 TRBJ1-5 TRBV29-1 few TGCAGCGTATCACAGGGGACCAATCAGCCCCAGCATTTT CSVSQGTNQPQHF
TRBD2 TRBJ2-5 TRBV6-4 . TGTGCCAGCAGTGGGGATCGGGGGGAAGAGACCCAGTACTTC CASSGDRGEETQYF
TRBD1 TRBJ2-7 TRBV7-6 . TGTGCCAGCAGTCCTACGACAGGGCCCGAGCAGTACTTC CASSPTTGPEQYF
TRBD1 TRBJ1-3 TRBV6-5 . TGTGCCAGCAGTCCTACAGGGGGCGGAAACACCATATATTTT CASSPTGGGNTIYF
. TRBJ1-1 TRBV6-5 . TGTGCCAGCAGTTATCGACAGATGAACACTGAAGCTTTCTTT CASSYRQMNTEAFF
. TRBJ2-7 TRBV7-2 . TGTGCCAGCACCCGGGGCGGGGGCTTAGGCTACGAGCAGTACTTC CASTRGGGLGYEQYF
TRBD2 TRBJ2-1 TRBV7-2 . TGTGCCAGCAGCTGGGACCGAGCGGGGGCCCAAAATGAGCAGTTCTTC CASSWDRAGAQNEQFF
. TRBJ2-5 TRBV2 . TGTGCCAGCAGTGAGGGAGGGGGTCAAGAGACCCAGTACTTC CASSEGGGQETQYF
TRBD2 TRBJ2-1 TRBV11-2 . TGTGCCAGCAGCTCCCCCGGACTAGCGGGACCTGGCAATGAGCAGTTCTTC CASSSPGLAGPGNEQFF
TRBD2 TRBJ2-7 TRBV19 once TGTGCCAGTAGTATAGGAGGTGGTGGACTAGCGGACGTCTACGAGCAGTACTTC CASSIGGGGLADVYEQYF
. TRBJ1-5 TRBV19 few TGTGCCAGTAGTATAAAGGACACCCCCAATCAGCCCCAGCATTTT CASSIKDTPNQPQHF
TRBD1 TRBJ2-2 TRBV2 . TGTGCCAGCAGCCCGGGACAGTACGGGGAGCTGTTTTTT CASSPGQYGELFF
TRBD2 TRBJ2-5 TRBV5-1 few TGCGCCAGCAAAAGACTAGCGGGAGCAGAGACCCAGTACTTC CASKRLAGAETQYF
. TRBJ2-7 TRBV28 few TGTGCCAGCAGTGTGACAGGCCAGTGGTACGAGCAGTACTTC CASSVTGQWYEQYF
TRBD2 TRBJ2-2 TRBV19 . TGTGCCAGTAGAATACTAGCGGGGGATCACGGGGAGCTGTTTTTT CASRILAGDHGELFF
. TRBJ2-1 TRBV28 . TGTGCCAGCAGTGTAACCTACAATGAGCAGTTCTTC CASSVTYNEQFF
. TRBJ2-7 TRBV4-3 . TGCGCCAGCAGCCAAGATCACCAGGGTAACCCGTACGAGCAGTACTTC CASSQDHQGNPYEQYF
TRBD1 TRBJ2-2 TRBV6-6 . TGTGCCAGCAGCCGGACAGGGGGCACCGGGGAGCTGTTTTTT CASSRTGGTGELFF
. TRBJ2-5 TRBV15 few TGTGCCACCAGCAGAAGCAGGGAGACCCAGTACTTC CATSRSRETQYF
TRBD1 TRBJ2-5 TRBV18 . TGTGCCAGCTCACCGAGACAGGGCCAAGAGACCCAGTACTTC CASSPRQGQETQYF
TRBD1 TRBJ1-5 TRBV5-6 . TGTGCCAGCAGCTTAGGGACAGGGGGCGTGGGCAATCAGCCCCAGCATTTT CASSLGTGGVGNQPQHF
TRBD2 TRBJ2-7 TRBV28 . TGTGCCAGCAGTTTCACTAGCGGCGGGGAGCAGTACTTC CASSFTSGGEQYF
TRBD1 TRBJ2-1 TRBV7-3 . TGTGCCAGCAGCCCACGGACAGGGGGAAGCTCCTACAATGAGCAGTTCTTC CASSPRTGGSSYNEQFF
TRBD2 TRBJ2-1 TRBV5-1 . TGCGCCAGCAGCTTTAGTTCGAGCGGGAGCAATGAGCAGTTCTTC CASSFSSSGSNEQFF
. TRBJ2-7 TRBV10-3 . TGTGCCATCAGCGGCACTATGCAAAGCTCCTACGAGCAGTACTTC CAISGTMQSSYEQYF
. TRBJ2-3 TRBV10-3 . TGTGCCACCCATGACAATGAGGTCTGGGGAGAAGATACGCAGTATTTT CATHDNEVWGEDTQYF
. TRBJ2-7 TRBV28 . TGTGCCAGCAGTTTAAGCAGACAGGAGCAGTACTTC CASSLSRQEQYF
. TRBJ2-7 TRBV7-2 . TGTGCCAGCACCGCGGGACTGAGGAGCGTCGAGCAGTACTTC CASTAGLRSVEQYF
. TRBJ1-1 TRBV2 . TGTGCCAGCAGTGAGGACAGAAACACTGAAGCTTTCTTT CASSEDRNTEAFF
. TRBJ1-3 TRBV11-2 . TGTGCCAGCAGCTTACTACCGTTCTCTGGAAACACCATATATTTT CASSLLPFSGNTIYF
TRBD1 TRBJ2-1 TRBV12-5 . TGTGCTAGTGGTTTGCTAGACAGGGGCCCTGACAATGAGCAGTTCTTC CASGLLDRGPDNEQFF
. TRBJ2-7 TRBV7-2 once TGTGCCAGCAGCCCGACAGGACCTGAACCTTACGAGCAGTACTTC CASSPTGPEPYEQYF
TRBD1 TRBJ1-2 TRBV19 . TGTGCCAGTAGTATCGGACAGGGATTCGATCTTTACTATGGCTACACCTTC CASSIGQGFDLYYGYTF
TRBD2 TRBJ2-1 TRBV7-2 . TGTGCCAGCAGCTTAGTGGCGGGAGATCCCCATGAGCAGTTCTTC CASSLVAGDPHEQFF